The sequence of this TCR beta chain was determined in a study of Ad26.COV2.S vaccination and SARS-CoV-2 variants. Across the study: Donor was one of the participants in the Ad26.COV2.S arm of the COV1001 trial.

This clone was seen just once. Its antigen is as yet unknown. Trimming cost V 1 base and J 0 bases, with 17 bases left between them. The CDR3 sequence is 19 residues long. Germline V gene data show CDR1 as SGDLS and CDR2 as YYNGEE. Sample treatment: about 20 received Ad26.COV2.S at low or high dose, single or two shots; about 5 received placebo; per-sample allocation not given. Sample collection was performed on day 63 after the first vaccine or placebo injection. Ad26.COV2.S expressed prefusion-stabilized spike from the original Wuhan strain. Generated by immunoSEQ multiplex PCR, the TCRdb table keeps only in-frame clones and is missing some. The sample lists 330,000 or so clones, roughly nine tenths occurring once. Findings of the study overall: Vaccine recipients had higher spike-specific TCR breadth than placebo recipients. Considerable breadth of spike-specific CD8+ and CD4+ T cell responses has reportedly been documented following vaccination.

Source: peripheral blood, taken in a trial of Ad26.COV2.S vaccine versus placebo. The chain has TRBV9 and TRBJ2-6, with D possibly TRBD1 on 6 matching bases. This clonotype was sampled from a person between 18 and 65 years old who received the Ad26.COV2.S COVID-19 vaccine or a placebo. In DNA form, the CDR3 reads TGTGCCAGCAGCGTATCCCTGGACAGCCTACCCTCTGGGGCCAACGTCCTGACTTTC. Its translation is CASSVSLDSLPSGANVLTF.